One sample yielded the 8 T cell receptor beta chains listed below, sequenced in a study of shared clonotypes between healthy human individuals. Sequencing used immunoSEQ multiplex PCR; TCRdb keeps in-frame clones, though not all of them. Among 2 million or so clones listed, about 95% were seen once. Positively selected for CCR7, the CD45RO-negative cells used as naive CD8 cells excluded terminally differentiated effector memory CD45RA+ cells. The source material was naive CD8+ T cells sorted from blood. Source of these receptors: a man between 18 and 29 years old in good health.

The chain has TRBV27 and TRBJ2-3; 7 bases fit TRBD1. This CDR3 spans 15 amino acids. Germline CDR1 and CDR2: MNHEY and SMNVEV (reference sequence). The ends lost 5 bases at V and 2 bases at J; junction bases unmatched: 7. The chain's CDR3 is CASSPTGHDTDTQYF. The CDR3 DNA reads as TGTGCCAGCAGTCCGACAGGGCATGACACAGATACGCAGTATTTT.

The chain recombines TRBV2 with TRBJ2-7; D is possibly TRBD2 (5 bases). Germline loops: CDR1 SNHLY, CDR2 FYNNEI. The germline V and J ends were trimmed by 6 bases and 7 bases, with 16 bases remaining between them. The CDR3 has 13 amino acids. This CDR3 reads CASRWTPSREQYF. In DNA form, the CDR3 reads TGTGCCAGCAGGTGGACTCCCTCGAGGGAGCAGTACTTC.

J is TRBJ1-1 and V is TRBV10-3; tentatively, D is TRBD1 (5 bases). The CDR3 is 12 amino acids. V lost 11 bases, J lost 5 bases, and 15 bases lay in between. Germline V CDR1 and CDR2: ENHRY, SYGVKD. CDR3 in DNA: TGTGCCTCCGGCTGGGGGAGTACTGAAGCTTTCTTT. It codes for CASGWGSTEAFF.

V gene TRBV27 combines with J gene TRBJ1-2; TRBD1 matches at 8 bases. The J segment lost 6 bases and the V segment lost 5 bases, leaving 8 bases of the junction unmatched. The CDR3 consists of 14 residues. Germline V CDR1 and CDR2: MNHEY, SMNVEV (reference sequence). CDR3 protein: CASSPWTGNNGYTF. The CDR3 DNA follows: TGTGCCAGCAGTCCCTGGACAGGGAATAATGGCTACACCTTC.

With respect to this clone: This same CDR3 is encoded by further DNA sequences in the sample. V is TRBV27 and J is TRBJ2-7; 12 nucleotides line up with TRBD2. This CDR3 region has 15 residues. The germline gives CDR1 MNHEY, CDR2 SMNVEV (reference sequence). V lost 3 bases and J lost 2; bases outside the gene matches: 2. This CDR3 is CASSFSSGGAYEQYF. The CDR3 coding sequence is TGTGCCAGCAGTTTCTCTAGCGGGGGGGCCTACGAGCAGTACTTC.

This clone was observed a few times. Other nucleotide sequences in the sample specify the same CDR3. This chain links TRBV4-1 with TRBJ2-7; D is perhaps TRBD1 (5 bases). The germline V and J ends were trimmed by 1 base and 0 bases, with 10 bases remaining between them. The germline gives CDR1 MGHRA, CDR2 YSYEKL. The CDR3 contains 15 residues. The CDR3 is CASSQGITGSYEQYF. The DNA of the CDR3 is TGCGCCAGCAGCCAAGGAATAACAGGCTCCTACGAGCAGTACTTC.

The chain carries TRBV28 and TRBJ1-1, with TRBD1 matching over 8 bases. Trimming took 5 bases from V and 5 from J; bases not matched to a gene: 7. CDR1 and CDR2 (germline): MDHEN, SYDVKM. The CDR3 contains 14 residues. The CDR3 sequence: CASSPDRVETEAFF. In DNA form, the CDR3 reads TGTGCCAGCAGTCCGGACAGGGTGGAGACTGAAGCTTTCTTT.

CDR3 DNA sequence: TGCGCCAGCAGCTCCCTGAACAGGGTCGACGAGCAGTACTTC. Protein sequence: CASSSLNRVDEQYF. J is TRBJ2-7 and V is TRBV5-1; D may be TRBD1 (6 bases). The CDR3 sequence is 14 residues long. Per the germline V gene, CDR1 is SGHRS and CDR2 is YFSETQ. Trimming took off 3 bases at V and 5 bases at J, with 15 bases between the two ends.